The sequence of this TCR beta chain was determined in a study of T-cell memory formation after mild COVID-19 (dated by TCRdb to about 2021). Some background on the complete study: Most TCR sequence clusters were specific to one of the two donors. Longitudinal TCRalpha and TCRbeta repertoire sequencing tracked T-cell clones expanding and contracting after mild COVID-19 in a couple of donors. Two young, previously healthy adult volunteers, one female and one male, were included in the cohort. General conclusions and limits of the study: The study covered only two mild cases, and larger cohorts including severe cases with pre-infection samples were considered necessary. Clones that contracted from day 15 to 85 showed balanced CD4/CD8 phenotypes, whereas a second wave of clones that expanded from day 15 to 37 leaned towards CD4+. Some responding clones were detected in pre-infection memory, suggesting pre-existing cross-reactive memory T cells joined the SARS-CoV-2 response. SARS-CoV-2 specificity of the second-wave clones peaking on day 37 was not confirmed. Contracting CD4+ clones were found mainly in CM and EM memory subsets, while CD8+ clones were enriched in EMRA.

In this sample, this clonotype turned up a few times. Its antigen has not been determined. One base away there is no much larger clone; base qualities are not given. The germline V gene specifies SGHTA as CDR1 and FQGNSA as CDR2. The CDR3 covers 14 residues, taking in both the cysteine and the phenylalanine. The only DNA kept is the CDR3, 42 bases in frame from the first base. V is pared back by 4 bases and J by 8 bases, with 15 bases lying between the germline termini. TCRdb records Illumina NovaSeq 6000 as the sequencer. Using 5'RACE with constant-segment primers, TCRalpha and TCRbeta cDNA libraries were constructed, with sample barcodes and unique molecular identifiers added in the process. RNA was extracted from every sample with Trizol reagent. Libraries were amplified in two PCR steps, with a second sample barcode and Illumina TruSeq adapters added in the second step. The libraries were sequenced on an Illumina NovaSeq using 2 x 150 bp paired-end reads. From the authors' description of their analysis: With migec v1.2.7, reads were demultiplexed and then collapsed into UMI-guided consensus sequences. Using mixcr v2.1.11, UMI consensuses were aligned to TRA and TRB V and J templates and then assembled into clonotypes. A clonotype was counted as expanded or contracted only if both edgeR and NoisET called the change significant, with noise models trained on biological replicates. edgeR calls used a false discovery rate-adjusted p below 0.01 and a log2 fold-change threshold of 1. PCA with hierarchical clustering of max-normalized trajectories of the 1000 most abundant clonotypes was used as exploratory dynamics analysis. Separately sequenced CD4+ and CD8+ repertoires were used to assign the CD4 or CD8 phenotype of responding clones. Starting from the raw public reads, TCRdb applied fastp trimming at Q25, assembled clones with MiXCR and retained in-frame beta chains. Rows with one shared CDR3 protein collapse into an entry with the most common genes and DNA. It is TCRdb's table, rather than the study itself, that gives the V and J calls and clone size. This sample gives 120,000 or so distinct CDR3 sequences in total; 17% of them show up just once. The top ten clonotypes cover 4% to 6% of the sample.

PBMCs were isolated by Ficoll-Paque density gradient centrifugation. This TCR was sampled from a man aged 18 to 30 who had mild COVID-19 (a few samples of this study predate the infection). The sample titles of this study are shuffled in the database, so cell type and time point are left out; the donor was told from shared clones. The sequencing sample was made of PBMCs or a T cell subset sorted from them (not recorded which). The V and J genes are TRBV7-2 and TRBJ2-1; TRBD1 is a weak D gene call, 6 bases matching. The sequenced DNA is TGTGCCAGCAGCTCCTTCAGGGCAGGGGATGAGCAGTTCTTC. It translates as CASSSFRAGDEQFF.